The 28 T cell receptor beta chains in this list originate from one sample, sequenced in a study of monozygotic twins with inflammatory bowel disease (dated by TCRdb to between 2018 and 2021). The library was made by 5' RACE. The reads were generated on an Illumina HiSeq 2500. TCRdb reanalyzed the reads, keeping one entry per CDR3 protein sequence and omitting DNA. The sample's own table lists tens of thousands of distinct CDR3 sequences. The ten largest account for 5.3% of the sample. The source material was blood. The receptors shown here come from a human donor with ulcerative colitis or Crohn's disease, or a healthy co-twin of an affected twin (not recorded which).

The chain couples TRBV19 to TRBJ2-6; TCRdb designates TRBD2, a call that cannot be tested without DNA. This CDR3 region has 17 residues. Germline V gene data show CDR1 as LNHDA and CDR2 as SQIVND (reference sequence). This chain's CDR3 is CASAVGERSSGANVLTF.

This sequence joins TRBV6-2 or TRBV6-3 and TRBJ2-5; TCRdb calls TRBD2, which cannot be checked without DNA. The CDR3 runs 15 residues. Looked up from germline, CDR1 is MNHEY and CDR2 is SVGEGT. The CDR3 sequence is CASSYSPSNQETQYF.

The chain carries TRBV20-1 and TRBJ1-3; the TCRdb call, TRBD1, lacks DNA for checking. The CDR3 spans 16 residues. In germline, CDR1 is DFQATT, CDR2 SNEGSKA (reference sequence). The chain's CDR3 is CSARDPSGWAGNTIYF.

The V call is TRBV6-2 or TRBV6-3, the J call TRBJ2-1; TCRdb's D gene call, TRBD1, goes unchecked for lack of DNA. The length of the CDR3 is 13 residues. The germline V gene encodes CDR1 MNHEY and CDR2 SVGEGT. CDR3 sequence reads: CASSPQDFNEQFF.

The rearrangement links TRBV20-1 to TRBJ2-7; TCRdb gives TRBD1 as the D gene, but with no DNA this cannot be confirmed. The germline V gene has CDR1 DFQATT and CDR2 SNEGSKA (reference sequence). There are 13 residues in the CDR3. CDR3 protein: CSGEWGASYEQYF.

The rearrangement joins TRBV5-1 to TRBJ2-3; the TCRdb call, TRBD1, lacks DNA for checking. From germline, CDR1 is SGHRS and CDR2 YFSETQ. CDR3 length equals 15 residues. The CDR3 sequence is CASSFNGGFTDTQYF.

The rearrangement uses TRBV27 and TRBJ2-1; without DNA, the TCRdb call of TRBD1 cannot be checked. This CDR3 is 14 amino acids long. Germline lookup yields CDR1 MNHEY and CDR2 SMNVEV (reference sequence). The CDR3 loop is CASSLGGGGYEQFF.

The chain carries TRBV30 and TRBJ1-2; TCRdb's D call, TRBD1, is unchecked because there is no DNA. The CDR3 runs 13 residues. Germline CDR1 and CDR2: GTSNPN and SVGIG (reference sequence). The CDR3 region is CAWIEGELVGYTF.

CDR3 amino acids: CASSQDPTRVNYGYTF. V usage is TRBV4-1 and J usage is TRBJ1-2. Germline values: CDR1 MGHRA, CDR2 YSYEKL. The CDR3 consists of 16 residues.

The chain combines TRBV4-3 with TRBJ1-6. CDR1 is LGHNA, CDR2 YSLEER, per germline. CDR3 length equals 17 residues. This chain's CDR3 is CASSQDTQILKVSPLHF.

V is TRBV5-6 and J is TRBJ2-1; TCRdb calls TRBD1, which cannot be checked without DNA. Germline CDR1 SGHDT, CDR2 YYEEEE. The CDR3 sequence is 17 residues long. CDR3 in amino acids: CASSLFGTANLYNEQFF.

The chain recombines TRBV20-1 with TRBJ1-2; the TRBD1 assignment by TCRdb is unverifiable without DNA. This CDR3 comprises 14 residues. Germline V gene data show CDR1 as DFQATT and CDR2 as SNEGSKA (reference sequence). This CDR3 is CSADTGTLNYGYTF.

The V and J genes are TRBV18 and TRBJ2-7; TCRdb proposes TRBD1, but this gene call is untestable without DNA. Germline values: CDR1 KGHSH, CDR2 LQKENI. The CDR3 contains 15 residues. CDR3 region: CASSSGISEYYEQYF.

This chain connects TRBV7-8 to TRBJ1-5; TCRdb's D gene call, TRBD1, goes unchecked for lack of DNA. Germline V gene sequence: CDR1 SGHVS, CDR2 FQNEAQ. The CDR3 has 15 residues. CDR3 residues: CASSLGQGAGQPQHF.

The chain carries TRBV20-1 and TRBJ2-1. The CDR3 is 14 amino acids. In germline, CDR1 is DFQATT, CDR2 SNEGSKA (reference sequence). The CDR3 here is CSARIRLTNNEQFF.

V and J are TRBV12-3 or TRBV12-4 and TRBJ2-7. The CDR3 totals 14 residues. The CDR3 region is CASTSGSLDYEQYF.

The chain uses TRBV27 and TRBJ1-2; the D gene TCRdb calls, TRBD1, cannot be checked with no DNA. This CDR3 comprises 16 residues. CDR1 and CDR2 (germline): MNHEY, SMNVEV (reference sequence). CDR3 amino acids: CASRPRSQGVHYGYTF.

This chain joins TRBV5-6 and TRBJ1-5; absent DNA, TCRdb's TRBD1 call cannot be checked. CDR1 is SGHDT and CDR2 is YYEEEE in the germline V gene. The CDR3 length is 14 residues. The CDR3 spells CASSLYRGYQPQHF.

This chain links TRBV20-1 with TRBJ1-1. The CDR3 extends over 12 amino acids. Germline loops: CDR1 DFQATT, CDR2 SNEGSKA (reference sequence). CDR3 protein: CSARDSSTEAFF.

This chain uses TRBV30 with TRBJ2-3; TCRdb lists TRBD2, though no DNA is available to test this call. The CDR3 consists of 15 residues. Germline-derived CDR1 and CDR2 are GTSNPN and SVGIG (reference sequence). The CDR3 here is CAWSVGLAGTDTQYF.

This chain joins TRBV6-2 or TRBV6-3 and TRBJ2-6. The V gene's germline CDR1 is MNHEY and CDR2 SVGEGT. The CDR3 has 13 amino acids. This CDR3 is CASDGSGANVLTF.

This rearrangement joins TRBV20-1 to TRBJ1-1. CDR3 length: 18 amino acids. From germline, CDR1 is DFQATT and CDR2 SNEGSKA (reference sequence). This chain's CDR3 is CSARSFERQGFINTEAFF.

The chain's CDR3 is CASSQDIPLEQYF. This sequence joins TRBV4-2 and TRBJ2-7. The germline V gene encodes CDR1 LGHNA and CDR2 YNFKEQ. The CDR3 has 13 residues.

The chain links TRBV11-3 to TRBJ2-2. The CDR3 is 15 residues long. Germline CDR1 and CDR2: SGHNT and YENEEA. This CDR3 is CASSSSGLNTGELFF.

This chain connects TRBV3-1 to TRBJ1-2; the TCRdb call, TRBD1, lacks DNA for checking. There are 16 residues in the CDR3. CDR1 and CDR2 (germline): LGHDT, YNNKEL (reference sequence). The CDR3 here is CASSQVGGGANYGYTF.

This sequence joins TRBV5-1 and TRBJ2-1; TCRdb's D call, TRBD1, is unchecked because there is no DNA. The length of the CDR3 is 14 residues. Germline loops: CDR1 SGHRS, CDR2 YFSETQ. Here the CDR3 reads CASIGNAGDNEQFF.

The rearrangement uses TRBV20-1 and TRBJ2-2; TCRdb returns TRBD2, unconfirmable since there is no DNA. Per the germline V gene, CDR1 is DFQATT and CDR2 is SNEGSKA (reference sequence). This CDR3 region has 18 residues. CDR3 protein: CSARDLSSGSANTGELFF.

V is TRBV11-2 and J is TRBJ2-1; no DNA is available, so the TRBD2 call from TCRdb remains unchecked. The CDR3 sequence is 15 residues long. Per the germline V gene, CDR1 is SGHAT and CDR2 is FQNNGV. CDR3 residues: CASSLGVLTRNEQFF.